These 20 T cell receptor beta chains share one sample of origin, sequenced in a study of T cell responses to AZD1222 COVID-19 vaccine. The data were produced by immunoSEQ multiplex PCR, yet TCRdb's version contains in-frame clones alone and is incomplete. The data show 75,000 to 95,000 clones, with about 90% seen just once and around 7.1% held by the top ten. Here the sequenced sample was peripheral blood, taken on day 0 of MenACWY control vaccination. Source of these receptors: an adult in good health.

Only a few counts were recorded for this clone. This chain uses TRBV28 with TRBJ1-1, with D maybe TRBD1 (5 bases). Trimming cost V 4 bases and J 0 bases, with 15 bases left between them. Germline V gene data show CDR1 as MDHEN and CDR2 as SYDVKM. This CDR3 contains 16 residues. The DNA for the CDR3 is TGTGCCAGCAGTTCCGGGGCCTTGGTGATGAACACTGAAGCTTTCTTT. Translating it yields CASSSGALVMNTEAFF.

The rearrangement joins TRBV5-5 to TRBJ1-4; 8 bases map to TRBD1. Germline CDR1 and CDR2: SGHKS and YYEKEE (reference sequence). CDR3 length: 15 amino acids. Trimming took 4 bases from V and 8 from J; bases not matched to a gene: 10. In nucleotides, the CDR3 is TGTGCCAGCAGCGAGCAGGGGGCGAGAGGAGAAAAACTGTTTTTT. Amino acids: CASSEQGARGEKLFF.

V gene TRBV28 combines with J gene TRBJ1-6; D is unclear. Trimming removed 3 bases at V and 10 bases at J, with 10 bases between. Germline CDR1 and CDR2: MDHEN and SYDVKM. The CDR3 contains 13 residues. CDR3 in DNA: TGTGCCAGCAGTTTGAAAGCGTCCTCACCCCTCCACTTT. Its protein product is CASSLKASSPLHF.

The rearrangement uses TRBV4-3 and TRBJ1-2; D is unclear. The germline V gene encodes CDR1 LGHNA and CDR2 YSLEER. The CDR3 length is 13 residues. Trimming pared 11 bases from V and 4 bases from J, leaving 17 bases between. The CDR3 sequence: CAPRGSAGYGYTF. CDR3 nucleotide sequence: TGCGCCCCCCGGGGATCTGCAGGCTATGGCTACACCTTC.

V is TRBV6-1 and J is TRBJ1-3, with D tentatively TRBD1 (6 bases). The CDR3 loop spans 16 amino acids. Germline V gene lookup returns CDR1 MNHNS and CDR2 SASEGT. Trimming pared 3 bases from V and 0 bases from J, leaving 12 bases between. The chain's CDR3 is CASSDRQGPSGNTIYF. Here the CDR3 DNA reads TGTGCCAGCAGTGATCGGCAGGGGCCCTCTGGAAACACCATATATTTT.

The chain links TRBV2 to TRBJ2-1; 12 nucleotides align to TRBD2. Unmatched junction bases numbered 6, after V lost 4 bases and J lost 5 bases. This CDR3 is built from 16 residues. Germline loops: CDR1 SNHLY, CDR2 FYNNEI. The CDR3 loop is CASSGASGRADNEQFF. The CDR3 nucleotides are TGTGCCAGCAGTGGGGCTAGCGGGAGGGCCGACAATGAGCAGTTCTTC.

The chain uses TRBV6-6 and TRBJ1-2; D remains ambiguous. Per germline, CDR1 MNHNY and CDR2 SVGAGI (reference sequence). V gave up 10 bases and J gave up 7 bases, with 19 bases separating them. The CDR3 runs 13 residues. CDR3: CATTPSTTGGYTF. CDR3 in DNA: TGTGCCACCACCCCTTCAACGACGGGTGGCTACACCTTC.

The gene calls are TRBV28 and TRBJ1-2; D gene uncertain. V lost 7 bases, J lost 3 bases, and 15 bases lay in between. Germline V lookup: CDR1 MDHEN, CDR2 SYDVKM. The CDR3 totals 14 residues. CDR3 nucleotides: TGTGCCAGCACCGAGGGCGTTAACGACTATGGCTACACCTTC. As protein: CASTEGVNDYGYTF.

About this clone: One junction end does not reproduce the germline sequence, and a read error may be involved. The chain recombines TRBV18 with TRBJ2-6, with 8 bases identical to TRBD1. Germline V gene lookup returns CDR1 KGHSH and CDR2 LQKENI. The CDR3 contains 17 residues. The CDR3 region has the DNA TGTGCCAGCTCCCCACAGGGGGACTTCACTGGGGCCAACGTCCTGACTTTC. This codes for CASSPQGDFTGANVLTF.

This clone showed up just a few times. The chain employs TRBV4-3 and TRBJ1-1, with 7 bases aligning to TRBD1. This CDR3 is 16 amino acids long. CDR1 and CDR2 from the germline V gene are LGHNA and YSLEER. The junction had 4 bases not matched to a gene; V was cut back by 0 bases and J by 0 bases. CDR3 DNA: TGCGCCAGCAGCCAAGAGGCGGGGACAGTGAACACTGAAGCTTTCTTT. Translating gives CASSQEAGTVNTEAFF.

The genes are TRBV18 and TRBJ2-5, with 7 nucleotides matching TRBD1. The J segment lost 1 base and the V segment lost 3 bases, leaving 5 bases of the junction unmatched. CDR1 and CDR2 from the germline V gene are KGHSH and LQKENI. The CDR3 is made up of 15 amino acids. The chain's CDR3 is CASSPFRQGQETQYF. The CDR3 DNA follows: TGTGCCAGCTCACCCTTCCGACAGGGCCAAGAGACCCAGTACTTC.

The chain combines TRBV5-5 with TRBJ2-5; maybe TRBD1 (6 bases). The V end lost 2 bases, the J end lost 4 bases, and 9 bases lay between the germline ends. Germline values: CDR1 SGHKS, CDR2 YYEKEE (reference sequence). This CDR3 contains 13 residues. The CDR3 nucleotides read TGTGCCAGCAGCTTCTCAGGGGTAGAGACCCAGTACTTC. Translation: CASSFSGVETQYF.

This rearrangement joins TRBV7-2 to TRBJ1-6; no clear D. CDR3 length: 13 amino acids. From germline, CDR1 is SGHTA and CDR2 FQGNSA. V dropped 2 bases and J dropped 6 bases, with 5 bases sitting between them. As DNA, the CDR3 is TGTGCCAGCAGCTTAAATTTTAATTCACCCCTCCACTTT. It encodes CASSLNFNSPLHF. The whole variable domain, filled in from reference TRBV7-2 and TRBJ1-6, reads GAGVSQSPSNKVTEKGKDVELRCDPISGHTALYWYRQSLGQGLEFLIYFQGNSAPDKSGLPSDRFSAERTGGSVSTLTIQRTQQEDSAVYLCASSLNFNSPLHFGNGTRLTVT.

V and J are TRBV6-4 and TRBJ2-1; 16 bases match TRBD2. The CDR3 loop spans 17 amino acids. CDR1 is MRHNA and CDR2 is SNTAGT in the germline V gene. The ends lost 3 bases at V and 4 bases at J; junction bases unmatched: 3. The CDR3 sequence is CASSETGLAGGYNEQFF. CDR3 bases: TGTGCCAGCAGTGAAACGGGACTAGCGGGAGGGTACAATGAGCAGTTCTTC.

This sequence joins TRBV4-3 and TRBJ1-2, with 10 bases matching TRBD1. Unmatched junction bases numbered 8, after V lost 5 bases and J lost 5 bases. The CDR3 is made up of 15 amino acids. CDR1 is LGHNA and CDR2 is YSLEER in the germline V gene. In DNA, the CDR3 is TGCGCCAGCAGCTCGACAGGGGGCGTCGGGTATGGCTACACCTTC. Its translation is CASSSTGGVGYGYTF.

This chain connects TRBV6-6 to TRBJ1-4, with D perhaps TRBD1 (6 bases). The germline V gene has CDR1 MNHNY and CDR2 SVGAGI (reference sequence). V lost 5 bases to trimming and J lost 10 bases, with 14 bases between them. The CDR3 extends over 13 amino acids. CDR3 sequence: CASSKTGTAKLFF. The CDR3 DNA is TGTGCCAGCAGTAAGACAGGAACCGCAAAACTGTTTTTT.

J is TRBJ2-3 and V is TRBV15; the D is unclear. CDR1 and CDR2 from the germline V gene are LNHNV and YYDKDF (reference sequence). CDR3 size: 13 residues. V gave up 4 bases and J gave up 2 bases, with 7 bases separating them. This CDR3 is CATSTRLTDTQYF. The DNA for the CDR3 is TGTGCCACCAGCACTCGACTCACAGATACGCAGTATTTT. Based on the CDR3 plus reference TRBV15 and TRBJ2-3, the full variable domain is DAMVIQNPRYQVTQFGKPVTLSCSQTLNHNVMYWYQQKSSQAPKLLFHYYDKDFNNEADTPDNFQSRRPNTSFCFLDIRSPGLGDTAMYLCATSTRLTDTQYFGPGTRLTVL.

V is TRBV7-9 and J is TRBJ2-5, with TRBD1 matching over 7 bases. This CDR3 comprises 14 residues. Germline V gene data show CDR1 as SEHNR and CDR2 as FQNEAQ (reference sequence). V dropped 4 bases and J dropped 5; count of bases not matched to a gene: 7. This chain's CDR3 is CASSYFDREETQYF. The CDR3 DNA follows: TGTGCCAGCAGCTATTTTGACAGGGAGGAGACCCAGTACTTC.

This chain connects TRBV4-3 to TRBJ2-5, with TRBD1 identical over 9 bases. Trimming took 1 base from V and 1 from J; bases not matched to a gene: 4. The germline gives CDR1 LGHNA, CDR2 YSLEER. The CDR3 spans 16 residues. The CDR3 DNA follows: TGCGCCAGCAGCCAAGGGACAGGGGCCCCCCAAGAGACCCAGTACTTC. Translation: CASSQGTGAPQETQYF.

This sequence joins TRBV28 and TRBJ1-3; D not certain. This CDR3 region has 13 residues. Germline values: CDR1 MDHEN, CDR2 SYDVKM. V lost 5 bases to trimming and J lost 8 bases, with 13 bases between them. CDR3 in amino acids: CASSRRRWDTIYF. In DNA, the CDR3 is TGTGCCAGCAGTCGCCGCCGGTGGGACACCATATATTTT.